Detailed here is one T cell receptor beta chain. Its antigen is undetermined. The data belong to a study of T cells after yellow fever vaccination. Findings and limits, study-wide: Just a small share of clonotypes turned up in the CD4 compartment as well as the CD8 compartment. The study found a weaker secondary response that peaked faster, day 5 versus 15.

In making TCR cDNA, 5'RACE template switching added a universal primer site and UMIs to it. From the 5' RACE reads, TCRdb called clonotypes with MiXCR, one entry per CDR3 protein. The table shows a few hundred thousand distinct CDR3 sequences, with around 20% occurring only once. Sequenced material: PBMCs, taken before the yellow fever booster vaccination. This receptor was obtained from a man between 18 and 29 years old who received the YFV17D yellow fever vaccine.

CDR3 in amino acids: CASSFADSTDTQYF. CDR3 in DNA: TGTGCCAGCAGCTTTGCGGATAGCACAGATACGCAGTATTTT. The gene calls are TRBV7-9 and TRBJ2-3; unclear D gene. CDR3 length equals 14 residues. V lost 3 bases, J lost 0 bases, and 7 bases lay in between. CDR1 SEHNR and CDR2 FQNEAQ come from the germline V gene (reference sequence).